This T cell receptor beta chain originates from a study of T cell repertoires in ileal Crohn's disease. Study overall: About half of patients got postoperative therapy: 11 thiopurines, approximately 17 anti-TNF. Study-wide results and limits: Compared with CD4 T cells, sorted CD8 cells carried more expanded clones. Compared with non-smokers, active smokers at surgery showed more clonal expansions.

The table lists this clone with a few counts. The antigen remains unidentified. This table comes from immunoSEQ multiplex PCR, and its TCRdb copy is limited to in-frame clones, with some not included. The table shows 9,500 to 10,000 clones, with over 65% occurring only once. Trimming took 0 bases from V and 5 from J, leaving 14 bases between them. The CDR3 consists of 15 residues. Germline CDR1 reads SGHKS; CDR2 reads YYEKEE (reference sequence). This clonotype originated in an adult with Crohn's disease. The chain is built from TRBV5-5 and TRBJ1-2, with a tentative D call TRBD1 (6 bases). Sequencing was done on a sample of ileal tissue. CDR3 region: CASSLVQGAGYGYTF. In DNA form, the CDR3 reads TGTGCCAGCAGCTTGGTACAGGGAGCTGGGTATGGCTACACCTTC.